What follows are 2 T cell receptor beta chains derived from one specimen sequenced in a study of T-cell memory formation after mild COVID-19. TCRdb passed the 5' RACE reads through MiXCR, listing each CDR3 protein once. Of 400,000 to 550,000 distinct CDR3 sequences detected, roughly 23% appear once; the ten largest clones hold approximately 13%. The sequencing sample was made of PBMCs or a T cell subset sorted from them (not recorded which). These receptors all come from an adult woman who had mild COVID-19 (a few samples of this study predate the infection). Cell type and time point are not known.

This chain uses TRBV29-1 with TRBJ2-5, with D possibly being TRBD1 or TRBD2 (5 bases each). CDR1 is SQVTM, CDR2 ANQGSEA, per germline. Trimming removed 1 base at V and 5 bases at J, with 14 bases between. The CDR3 spans 14 residues. In nucleotides, the CDR3 is TGCAGCGTTGAAGTGGTTGGGGGAGAGGAGACCCAGTACTTC. Translation gives CSVEVVGGEETQYF. Full variable domain (missing parts from reference TRBV29-1 and TRBJ2-5): SAVISQKPSRDICQRGTSLTIQCQVDSQVTMMFWYRQQPGQSLTLIATANQGSEATYESGFVIDKFPISRPNLTFSTLTVSNMSPEDSSIYLCSVEVVGGEETQYFGPGTRLLVL.

This clonotype was picked up a small number of times. The rearrangement links TRBV18 to TRBJ2-1; a weak D match, TRBD2 (6 bases). CDR1 and CDR2 from the germline V gene are KGHSH and LQKENI. CDR3 size: 14 residues. V gave up 3 bases and J gave up 1 base, with 7 bases separating them. CDR3 sequence reads: CASSPRESYNEQFF. DNA of the CDR3: TGTGCCAGCTCACCTCGGGAGTCCTACAATGAGCAGTTCTTC.